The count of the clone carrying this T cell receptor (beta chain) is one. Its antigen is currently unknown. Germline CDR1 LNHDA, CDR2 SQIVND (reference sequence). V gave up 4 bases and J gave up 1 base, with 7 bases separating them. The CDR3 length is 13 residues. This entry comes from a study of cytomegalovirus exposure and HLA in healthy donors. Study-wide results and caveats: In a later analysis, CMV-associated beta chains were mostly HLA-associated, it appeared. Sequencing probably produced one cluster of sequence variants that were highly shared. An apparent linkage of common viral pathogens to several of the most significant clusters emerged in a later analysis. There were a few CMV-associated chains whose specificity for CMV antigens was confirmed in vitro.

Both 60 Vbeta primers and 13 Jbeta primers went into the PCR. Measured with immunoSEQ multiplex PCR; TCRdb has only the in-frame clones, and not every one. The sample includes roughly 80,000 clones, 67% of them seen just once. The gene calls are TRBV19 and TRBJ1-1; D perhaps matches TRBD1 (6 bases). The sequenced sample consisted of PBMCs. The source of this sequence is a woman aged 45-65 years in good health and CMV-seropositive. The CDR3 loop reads CASSTRGNTEAFF. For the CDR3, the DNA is TGTGCCAGTAGTACCAGGGGGAACACTGAAGCTTTCTTT.